This is a list of T cell receptor beta chains from one sample in a study of T cell changes during pregnancy in multiple sclerosis. Assay: immunoSEQ multiplex PCR; the TCRdb copy retains only in-frame clones and omits some. The sample includes nearly 110,000 clones, approximately 90% of them seen just once. The sequencing here drew on peripheral blood, taken after pregnancy. These receptors all stem from a female donor with multiple sclerosis, enrolled in a pregnancy study. The CDR3 runs from the conserved cysteine through the conserved F or W. Each record gives: D gene, J gene, V gene, clone size, CDR3 DNA, CDR3 protein. A D gene is named only where the DNA matches it firmly. Rows give clone size only sometimes, using once, few, many, or a class for an expanded clone.

d_call: -; j_call: TRBJ2-7; v_call: TRBV4-1; clone_size: -; cdr3_nt: TGCGCCAGCAGCCAAGGGAGCATAGTAGACGAGCAGTACTTC; cdr3_aa: CASSQGSIVDEQYF
d_call: -; j_call: TRBJ1-4; v_call: TRBV28; clone_size: -; cdr3_nt: TGTGCCAGCACAGGTGAAAAACTGTTTTTT; cdr3_aa: CASTGEKLFF
d_call: -; j_call: TRBJ1-1; v_call: TRBV25-1; clone_size: once; cdr3_nt: TGTGCCAGCAGTGATCCAGGTTCCACTGAAGCTTTCTTT; cdr3_aa: CASSDPGSTEAFF
d_call: -; j_call: TRBJ1-1; v_call: TRBV7-9; clone_size: -; cdr3_nt: TGTGCCAGCAGCTTGGAGTTAAATAAGAACACTGAAGCTTTCTTT; cdr3_aa: CASSLELNKNTEAFF
d_call: -; j_call: TRBJ1-3; v_call: TRBV2; clone_size: -; cdr3_nt: TGTGCCAGCAGTGTACACATAAACTCTGGAAACACCATATATTTT; cdr3_aa: CASSVHINSGNTIYF
d_call: TRBD1; j_call: TRBJ1-3; v_call: TRBV15; clone_size: -; cdr3_nt: TGTGCCACCAGCAGATATTCCGGGACAGAGTATTCTGGAAACACCATATATTTT; cdr3_aa: CATSRYSGTEYSGNTIYF
d_call: -; j_call: TRBJ2-7; v_call: TRBV25-1; clone_size: -; cdr3_nt: TGTGCCAGCAGTCGGTTCGGCGAGCAGTACTTC; cdr3_aa: CASSRFGEQYF
d_call: -; j_call: TRBJ1-2; v_call: TRBV4-1; clone_size: -; cdr3_nt: TGCGCCAGCAGCCTTAAACAGGGTCCCCTGACCGGCTACACCTTC; cdr3_aa: CASSLKQGPLTGYTF
d_call: TRBD1; j_call: TRBJ2-7; v_call: TRBV6-5; clone_size: once; cdr3_nt: TGTGCCAGCAGAGATACAGGGGGCGCGTACGAGCAGTACTTC; cdr3_aa: CASRDTGGAYEQYF
d_call: -; j_call: TRBJ1-2; v_call: TRBV7-9; clone_size: -; cdr3_nt: TGTGCCAGCACCCCGAACCCCTCCACAGGATATGGCTACACCTTC; cdr3_aa: CASTPNPSTGYGYTF
d_call: -; j_call: TRBJ1-5; v_call: TRBV27; clone_size: -; cdr3_nt: TGTGCCAGCGGCTCCAATCAGCCCCAGCATTTT; cdr3_aa: CASGSNQPQHF
d_call: -; j_call: TRBJ1-4; v_call: TRBV18; clone_size: -; cdr3_nt: TGTGCCAGCTCACTCCGACAGAGTCTTAATGAAAAACTGTTTTTT; cdr3_aa: CASSLRQSLNEKLFF
d_call: TRBD2; j_call: TRBJ2-1; v_call: TRBV28; clone_size: -; cdr3_nt: TGTGCCAGCTGGGACTACCGACTCAATGAGCAGTTCTTC; cdr3_aa: CASWDYRLNEQFF
d_call: TRBD1; j_call: TRBJ1-1; v_call: TRBV6-6; clone_size: -; cdr3_nt: TGTGCCAGCACCACAGGGGGAGGGAGGGCTGAAGCTTTCTTT; cdr3_aa: CASTTGGGRAEAFF
d_call: TRBD1; j_call: TRBJ1-4; v_call: TRBV27; clone_size: -; cdr3_nt: TGTGCCAGCAGTCCGAGGACAGGGGACAATGAAAAACTGTTTTTT; cdr3_aa: CASSPRTGDNEKLFF
d_call: TRBD1; j_call: TRBJ2-7; v_call: TRBV5-4; clone_size: -; cdr3_nt: TGTGCCAGCAGCTTGGTTGGGACAGGGGTCCTCGAGCAGTACTTC; cdr3_aa: CASSLVGTGVLEQYF
d_call: TRBD1; j_call: TRBJ2-7; v_call: TRBV5-8; clone_size: once; cdr3_nt: TGTGCCAGCATCCTGGGACAGGGGCGTTTCGGAACGTACTTC; cdr3_aa: CASILGQGRFGTYF
d_call: TRBD1; j_call: TRBJ2-7; v_call: TRBV19; clone_size: few; cdr3_nt: TGTGCCAGTAGCAGGGGGATGATGGTCCACGAGCAGTACTTC; cdr3_aa: CASSRGMMVHEQYF
d_call: -; j_call: TRBJ1-5; v_call: TRBV28; clone_size: -; cdr3_nt: TGTGCCAGCAGTTCCAGACAGGGCAATCAGCCCCAGCATTTT; cdr3_aa: CASSSRQGNQPQHF
d_call: -; j_call: TRBJ2-7; v_call: TRBV27; clone_size: -; cdr3_nt: TGTGCCAGCAGCCCCGCAGGGCCTCGGGACGAGCAGTACTTC; cdr3_aa: CASSPAGPRDEQYF
d_call: -; j_call: TRBJ1-1; v_call: TRBV30; clone_size: few; cdr3_nt: TGTGCCTGGAGGGGAGGGGCTGAAGCTTTCTTT; cdr3_aa: CAWRGGAEAFF
d_call: -; j_call: TRBJ1-1; v_call: TRBV6-1; clone_size: -; cdr3_nt: TGTGCCAGCAGCATGACAGACCAGACTGAAGCTTTCTTT; cdr3_aa: CASSMTDQTEAFF
d_call: TRBD2; j_call: TRBJ2-3; v_call: TRBV7-2; clone_size: -; cdr3_nt: TGTGCCAGCAGCTTACGAGGGACTAGAGGAACCTCAGATACGCAGTATTTT; cdr3_aa: CASSLRGTRGTSDTQYF
d_call: TRBD1; j_call: TRBJ2-7; v_call: TRBV27; clone_size: -; cdr3_nt: TGTGCCAGCAGTTTCCGACAGGGCGAGCAGTACTTC; cdr3_aa: CASSFRQGEQYF
d_call: -; j_call: TRBJ2-5; v_call: TRBV23-1; clone_size: -; cdr3_nt: TGCGCCAGCAGGAGACAGCTCCAAGAGACCCAGTACTTC; cdr3_aa: CASRRQLQETQYF
d_call: -; j_call: TRBJ1-2; v_call: TRBV9; clone_size: -; cdr3_nt: TGTGCCAGCAGCGTAGATCAAGGACTGTATGGCTACACCTTC; cdr3_aa: CASSVDQGLYGYTF
d_call: -; j_call: TRBJ1-1; v_call: TRBV30; clone_size: -; cdr3_nt: TGTGCCTGGAGTCGAGAGGCGGGCACTGAAGCTTTCTTT; cdr3_aa: CAWSREAGTEAFF
d_call: TRBD1; j_call: TRBJ1-2; v_call: TRBV19; clone_size: -; cdr3_nt: TGTGCCAGTAGTCTCCGGGACAGGCAAGAGGGCTACACCTTC; cdr3_aa: CASSLRDRQEGYTF
d_call: -; j_call: TRBJ2-7; v_call: TRBV27; clone_size: -; cdr3_nt: TGTGCCAGTCGGACAGCTACCTACGAGCAGTACTTC; cdr3_aa: CASRTATYEQYF
d_call: -; j_call: TRBJ2-1; v_call: TRBV7-2; clone_size: -; cdr3_nt: TGTGCCAGCAGCTTAGCAGCTAGTGAGCAGTTCTTC; cdr3_aa: CASSLAASEQFF
d_call: TRBD2; j_call: TRBJ2-1; v_call: TRBV7-3; clone_size: -; cdr3_nt: TGTGCCAGCAGCTCCGGGACTAGCGGCTACAATGAGCAGTTCTTC; cdr3_aa: CASSSGTSGYNEQFF
d_call: TRBD1; j_call: TRBJ1-5; v_call: TRBV28; clone_size: -; cdr3_nt: TGTGCCAGCACACAGGGGGGGCTGATTCAGCCCCAGCATTTT; cdr3_aa: CASTQGGLIQPQHF
d_call: -; j_call: TRBJ1-1; v_call: TRBV5-8; clone_size: -; cdr3_nt: TGTGCCAGCAGCTACACAGGGCCGGGAGCTTTCTTT; cdr3_aa: CASSYTGPGAFF
d_call: -; j_call: TRBJ2-7; v_call: TRBV6-5; clone_size: -; cdr3_nt: TGTGCCACCGCTAAACCGACAGGATCTTTCTACGAGCAGTACTTC; cdr3_aa: CATAKPTGSFYEQYF
d_call: -; j_call: TRBJ1-1; v_call: TRBV7-9; clone_size: -; cdr3_nt: TGTGCCAGCAGCTTCGTTGGACGGGGCACTGAAGCTTTCTTT; cdr3_aa: CASSFVGRGTEAFF
d_call: TRBD2; j_call: TRBJ2-7; v_call: TRBV9; clone_size: -; cdr3_nt: TGTGCCAGCAGCCCCCGGGGGGACTTCTACGAGCAGTACTTC; cdr3_aa: CASSPRGDFYEQYF
d_call: TRBD1; j_call: TRBJ1-1; v_call: TRBV5-1; clone_size: -; cdr3_nt: TGCGCCAGCAGCTTCGGGGCAGGGGGCTCAGAAGCTTTCTTT; cdr3_aa: CASSFGAGGSEAFF
d_call: TRBD1; j_call: TRBJ1-5; v_call: TRBV28; clone_size: -; cdr3_nt: TGTGCCAGCAGTACAGGGGTGGATCAGCCCCAGCATTTT; cdr3_aa: CASSTGVDQPQHF
d_call: -; j_call: TRBJ1-2; v_call: TRBV25-1; clone_size: -; cdr3_nt: TGTGCCAGCAGTGCCCGGGGAGGTAGTAGCGGCTACACCTTC; cdr3_aa: CASSARGGSSGYTF
d_call: -; j_call: TRBJ1-1; v_call: TRBV19; clone_size: -; cdr3_nt: TGTGCCAGTAGTTTACATGAGAACACTGAAGCTTTCTTT; cdr3_aa: CASSLHENTEAFF
d_call: -; j_call: TRBJ2-3; v_call: TRBV30; clone_size: -; cdr3_nt: TGTGCCTGGAGAGGAGGGGGCTCTAGCACAGATACGCAGTATTTT; cdr3_aa: CAWRGGGSSTDTQYF
d_call: -; j_call: TRBJ2-7; v_call: TRBV2; clone_size: -; cdr3_nt: TGTGCCAGCAGTCGACAAGGCGCCGGTCAGAGGTACTTC; cdr3_aa: CASSRQGAGQRYF
d_call: -; j_call: TRBJ1-1; v_call: TRBV6-1; clone_size: -; cdr3_nt: TGTGCCATTTGGGGGACATCGAACACTGAAGCTTTCTTT; cdr3_aa: CAIWGTSNTEAFF
d_call: TRBD2; j_call: TRBJ2-4; v_call: TRBV5-1; clone_size: -; cdr3_nt: TGCGCCAGCAGCTTGGAACTAGCGGGAGCCAAAAACATTCAGTACTTC; cdr3_aa: CASSLELAGAKNIQYF